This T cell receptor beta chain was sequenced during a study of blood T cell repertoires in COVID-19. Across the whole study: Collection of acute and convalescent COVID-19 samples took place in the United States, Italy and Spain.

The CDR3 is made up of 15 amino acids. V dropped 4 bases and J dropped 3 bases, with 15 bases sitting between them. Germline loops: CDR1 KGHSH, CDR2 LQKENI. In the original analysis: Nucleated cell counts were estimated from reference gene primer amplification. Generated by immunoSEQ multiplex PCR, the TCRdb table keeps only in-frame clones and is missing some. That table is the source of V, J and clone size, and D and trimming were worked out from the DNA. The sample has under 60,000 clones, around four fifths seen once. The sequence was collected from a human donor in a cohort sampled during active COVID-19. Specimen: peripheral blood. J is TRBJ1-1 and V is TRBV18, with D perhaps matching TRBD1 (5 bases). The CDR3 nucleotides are TGTGCCAGCTCACTCACGGGCCGGGGGGACACTGAAGCTTTCTTT. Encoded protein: CASSLTGRGDTEAFF.